These 2 T cell receptor beta chains share one sample of origin, sequenced in a study of control samples from healthy donors and cancer patients. TCRdb's copy holds only in-frame clones and misses some; the assay was immunoSEQ multiplex PCR. The table lists 130,000 or so clones, more than 80% of them singletons. Sequences were obtained from blood. All receptors come from a man aged 50-60 years in good health.

Here the CDR3 DNA reads TGTGCCAGTAGCACGACCCCCGGTTCCGAGCAGTACTTC. Amino acid sequence: CASSTTPGSEQYF. The chain couples TRBV19 to TRBJ2-7; D gene uncertain. Trimming left V 6 bases short and J 6 bases short, with 15 bases between. From germline, CDR1 is LNHDA and CDR2 SQIVND (reference sequence). There are 13 residues in the CDR3.

The chain combines TRBV5-5 with TRBJ2-1, with D perhaps matching TRBD1 or TRBD2 (5 bases each). The V end was cut by 5 bases, the J end by 2 bases, with 14 bases between. The CDR3 spans 15 residues. Germline CDR1 is SGHKS and CDR2 is YYEKEE (reference sequence). The CDR3 DNA sequence: TGTGCCAGCAGTTTCGAGGGGAACACCTACAATGAGCAGTTCTTC. This translates into CASSFEGNTYNEQFF. Full variable domain (remainder filled in from reference TRBV5-5 and TRBJ2-1): DAGVTQSPTHLIKTRGQQVTLRCSPISGHKSVSWYQQVLGQGPQFIFQYYEKEERGRGNFPDRFSARQFPNYSSELNVNALLLGDSALYLCASSFEGNTYNEQFFGPGTRLTVL.